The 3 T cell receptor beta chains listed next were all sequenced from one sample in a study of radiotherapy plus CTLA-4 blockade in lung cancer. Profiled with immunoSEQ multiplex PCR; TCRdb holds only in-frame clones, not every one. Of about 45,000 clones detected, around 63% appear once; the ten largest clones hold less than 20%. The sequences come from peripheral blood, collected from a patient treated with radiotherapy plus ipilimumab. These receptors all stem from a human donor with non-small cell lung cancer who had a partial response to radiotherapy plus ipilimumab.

Here the CDR3 reads CASSLLQGVEQYF. CDR3 in DNA: TGTGCCAGCAGTTTATTACAGGGGGTTGAGCAGTACTTC. The chain carries TRBV27 and TRBJ2-7, with 8 positions matching TRBD1. CDR3 length equals 13 residues. In germline, CDR1 is MNHEY, CDR2 SMNVEV (reference sequence). V trimming: 1 base; J trimming: 7 bases; junction bases outside the gene matches: 3.

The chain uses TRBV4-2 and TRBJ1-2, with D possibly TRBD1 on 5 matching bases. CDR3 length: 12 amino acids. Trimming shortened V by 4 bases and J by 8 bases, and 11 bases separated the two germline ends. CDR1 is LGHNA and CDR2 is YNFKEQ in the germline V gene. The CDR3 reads CASSPRTTGYTF. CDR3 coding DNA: TGTGCCAGCAGCCCTAGGACAACCGGCTACACCTTC.

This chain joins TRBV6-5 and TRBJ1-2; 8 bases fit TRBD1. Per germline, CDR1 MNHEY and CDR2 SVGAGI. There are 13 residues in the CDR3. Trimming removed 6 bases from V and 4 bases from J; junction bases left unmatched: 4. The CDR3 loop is CASSQDRVYGYTF. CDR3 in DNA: TGTGCCAGCAGCCAGGACAGGGTCTATGGCTACACCTTC.